The source of this TCR beta chain is a study of breast tumors, draining lymph nodes, adjacent tissues. As for this clonotype: At one of its ends the junction is not consistent with the germline gene, which may arise from a read error.

The germline CDR1 and CDR2 sequences are SGHTA and FQGNSA. CDR3 length equals 12 residues. The lymph nodes were axillary draining lymph nodes from breast cancer patients. Via MiXCR, TCRdb re-called the multiplex PCR reads, giving one row per CDR3 protein. Among 85,000 to 120,000 distinct CDR3 sequences listed, less than 40% were seen once. The sample consisted of axillary lymph node tissue. This rearrangement joins TRBV7-2 to TRBJ2-7; D is unresolved. The source is a female donor with breast cancer. Some clones in this sample may be carry-over from other donors' samples. The chain's CDR3 is CAGSFNGYEQYF. The CDR3 DNA reads TGTGCCGGCAGCTTTAACGGCTACGAGCAGTACTTC.